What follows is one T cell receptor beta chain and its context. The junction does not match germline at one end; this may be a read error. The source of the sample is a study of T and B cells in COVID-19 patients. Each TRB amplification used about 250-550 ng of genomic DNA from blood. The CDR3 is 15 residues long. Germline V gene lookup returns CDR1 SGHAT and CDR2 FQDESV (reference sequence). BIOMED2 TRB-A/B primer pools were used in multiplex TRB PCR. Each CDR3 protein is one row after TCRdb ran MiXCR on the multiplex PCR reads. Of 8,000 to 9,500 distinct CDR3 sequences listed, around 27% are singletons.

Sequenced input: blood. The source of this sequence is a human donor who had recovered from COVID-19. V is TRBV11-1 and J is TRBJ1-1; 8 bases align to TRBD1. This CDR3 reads CASSLGQGRMAEAFF. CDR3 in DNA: TGTGCCAGCAGTTTAGGACAGGGAAGGATGGCTGAAGCTTTCTTT.